These T cell receptor beta chains were read from a single sample in a study of cytomegalovirus exposure and HLA in healthy donors. Clones were sequenced by immunoSEQ multiplex PCR, and TCRdb holds only the in-frame ones, with some missing. The repertoire holds about 200,000 clones, with around 86% as singletons. Sequenced sample: PBMCs. These TCRs come from a woman aged 45-65 years in good health and CMV-seropositive. CDR3s include the opening cysteine and the closing phenylalanine or tryptophan. The order of the fields is clone size, J gene, V gene, D gene, CDR3 protein, CDR3 DNA. D genes are given only for firm matches. Clone size is shown for a subset of rows, as once, few, many or a class of expanded clone.

- | TRBJ1-2 | TRBV29-1 | - | CSTRTGIEGYTF | TGCAGCACCCGAACAGGGATCGAGGGCTACACCTTC
- | TRBJ2-2 | TRBV7-9 | TRBD2 | CASSAGGAVTTGELFF | TGTGCCAGCAGCGCCGGGGGGGCAGTCACCACCGGGGAGCTGTTTTTT
few | TRBJ1-2 | TRBV7-8 | - | CASSFTMSGYTF | TGTGCCAGCAGCTTCACGATGAGTGGCTACACCTTC
- | TRBJ2-7 | TRBV5-6 | TRBD2 | CASSYLAGGPYEQYF | TGTGCCAGCAGCTACCTAGCGGGAGGGCCGTACGAGCAGTACTTC
once | TRBJ2-7 | TRBV19 | TRBD2 | CASSPFGGSSYEQYF | TGTGCCAGTAGTCCCTTCGGCGGGAGCTCCTACGAGCAGTACTTC
- | TRBJ2-5 | TRBV11-3 | - | CASSPSGTNEETQYF | TGTGCCAGCAGCCCTTCCGGGACAAACGAAGAGACCCAGTACTTC
- | TRBJ1-2 | TRBV6-5 | - | CASGRGAGEGYGYTF | TGTGCCAGCGGGAGAGGGGCAGGGGAGGGCTATGGCTACACCTTC
- | TRBJ2-5 | TRBV5-1 | TRBD1 | CASSLLTGQETQYF | TGCGCCAGCAGCTTGTTGACAGGGCAAGAGACCCAGTACTTC
- | TRBJ2-1 | TRBV4-3 | TRBD2 | CASSQLLANEQFF | TGCGCCAGCAGCCAACTACTAGCGAATGAGCAGTTCTTC
- | TRBJ2-5 | TRBV28 | - | CASRGRKSGQETQYF | TGTGCCAGCAGGGGCAGGAAATCGGGGCAAGAGACCCAGTACTTC
- | TRBJ1-2 | TRBV28 | TRBD1 | CASTPGAATGGSYTF | TGTGCCAGCACCCCCGGGGCGGCCACAGGGGGAAGCTACACCTTC
- | TRBJ1-6 | TRBV30 | TRBD1 | CAWRGDRWDHSPLHF | TGTGCCTGGAGGGGGGACAGGTGGGATCATTCACCCCTCCACTTT
- | TRBJ2-2 | TRBV5-1 | - | CASSLRVTGRNTGELFF | TGCGCCAGCAGCTTAAGGGTAACAGGGAGGAACACCGGGGAGCTGTTTTTT
- | TRBJ1-4 | TRBV4-2 | - | CASSQVGDTTTNEKLFF | TGTGCCAGCAGCCAAGTGGGGGACACCACAACTAATGAAAAACTGTTTTTT
- | TRBJ1-2 | TRBV7-9 | TRBD1 | CSSSFRQGGLYGYTF | TGTTCCAGCAGCTTTCGACAGGGTGGGCTTTATGGCTACACCTTC
- | TRBJ1-5 | TRBV7-9 | - | CASSLGGGGQPQHF | TGTGCCAGCAGCTTAGGCGGGGGCGGACAGCCCCAGCATTTT
- | TRBJ1-1 | TRBV2 | - | CASMFGGGTEAFF | TGTGCCAGCATGTTTGGGGGGGGCACTGAAGCTTTCTTT
- | TRBJ2-2 | TRBV5-6 | - | CASSFDQGRFTGELFF | TGTGCCAGCAGCTTCGATCAGGGGCGGTTCACCGGGGAGCTGTTTTTT
- | TRBJ2-5 | TRBV29-1 | - | CSVGGDGRTQYF | TGCAGCGTTGGGGGGGACGGGAGGACCCAGTACTTC
- | TRBJ2-2 | TRBV5-6 | - | CASSLRRTLNTGELFF | TGTGCCAGCAGCTTAAGGAGGACTTTGAACACCGGGGAGCTGTTTTTT
- | TRBJ2-1 | TRBV7-9 | TRBD2 | CSSSPGTSGVDEQFF | TGTTCCAGCAGCCCGGGGACTAGCGGGGTCGATGAGCAGTTCTTC
- | TRBJ1-2 | TRBV6-1 | - | CASSESGVYGYTF | TGTGCCAGCAGTGAAAGCGGTGTCTATGGCTACACCTTC
- | TRBJ1-5 | TRBV5-6 | - | CASSLAGGAGSNQPQHF | TGTGCCAGCAGCTTGGCGGGAGGGGCAGGTAGCAATCAGCCCCAGCATTTT
- | TRBJ2-3 | TRBV5-1 | TRBD2 | CASSLPGLAGGHTDTQYF | TGCGCCAGCAGCTTACCGGGACTAGCGGGAGGGCATACAGATACGCAGTATTTT
- | TRBJ2-1 | TRBV7-8 | - | CASAEGTSYNEQFF | TGTGCCAGCGCAGAGGGGACATCCTACAATGAGCAGTTCTTC
- | TRBJ1-5 | TRBV7-9 | TRBD1 | CASSLGTGGVDQPQHF | TGTGCCAGCAGCCTCGGGACAGGCGGTGTGGATCAGCCCCAGCATTTT
- | TRBJ2-3 | TRBV19 | TRBD2 | CASSSSGRALTDTQYF | TGTGCCAGTAGCTCTAGCGGGAGGGCCCTCACAGATACGCAGTATTTT
- | TRBJ1-5 | TRBV28 | - | CASSLVSFNRAPLEAQHF | TGTGCCAGCAGTTTGGTCTCTTTTAACAGGGCCCCCTTAGAAGCCCAGCATTTT
few | TRBJ2-7 | TRBV18 | - | CASSPGAAYEQYF | TGTGCCAGCTCACCGGGAGCCGCCTACGAGCAGTACTTC
few | TRBJ2-5 | TRBV7-2 | TRBD1 | CASSSGQGAQETQYF | TGTGCCAGCAGCTCGGGACAGGGGGCCCAAGAGACCCAGTACTTC
- | TRBJ1-1 | TRBV30 | - | CAWSAGPQNTEAFF | TGTGCCTGGAGCGCGGGACCTCAGAACACTGAAGCTTTCTTT
- | TRBJ2-1 | TRBV5-1 | TRBD2 | CASSEVAGVYNEQFF | TGCGCCAGCAGCGAAGTAGCGGGGGTTTACAATGAGCAGTTCTTC
- | TRBJ2-3 | TRBV7-2 | TRBD1 | CASSLQTGGTDTQYF | TGTGCCAGCAGCTTACAGACAGGGGGCACAGATACGCAGTATTTT
once | TRBJ2-7 | TRBV7-9 | - | CSSSLVGGRGYEQYF | TGTTCCAGCAGCTTGGTAGGGGGACGAGGATACGAGCAGTACTTC
- | TRBJ2-4 | TRBV6-5 | TRBD2 | CASSYSIAGAQNIQYF | TGTGCCAGCAGTTACTCGATAGCGGGGGCTCAAAACATTCAGTACTTC
- | TRBJ1-4 | TRBV7-9 | - | CASSLAGSQGKLFF | TGTGCCAGCAGCTTAGCGGGCTCTCAGGGAAAACTGTTTTTT
- | TRBJ1-2 | TRBV5-1 | TRBD1 | CASSPHGQGGNGYTF | TGCGCCAGCAGCCCCCACGGACAGGGAGGGAATGGCTACACCTTC
- | TRBJ2-3 | TRBV1 | - | CTSSQDTAPGRGTDTQYF | TGCACCAGCAGCCAAGATACGGCCCCAGGGAGGGGCACAGATACGCAGTATTTT
- | TRBJ2-5 | TRBV28 | TRBD2 | CASTAGGSQETQYF | TGTGCCAGCACAGCGGGGGGGAGCCAAGAGACCCAGTACTTC
- | TRBJ2-1 | TRBV7-6 | TRBD1 | CASSSGQGVNEQFF | TGTGCCAGCAGCTCGGGACAGGGAGTGAATGAGCAGTTCTTC
- | TRBJ1-5 | TRBV19 | - | CASSKFYGGEGLNQPQHF | TGTGCCAGTAGTAAATTTTACGGCGGAGAGGGACTCAATCAGCCCCAGCATTTT
- | TRBJ1-5 | TRBV28 | TRBD1 | CASSPRQGVLSNQPQHF | TGTGCCAGCAGTCCCAGACAGGGGGTCCTTAGCAATCAGCCCCAGCATTTT
few | TRBJ2-1 | TRBV5-6 | - | CASSLRTGSYNEQFF | TGTGCCAGCAGCTTGAGAACAGGGTCCTACAATGAGCAGTTCTTC
- | TRBJ2-1 | TRBV7-2 | TRBD2 | CASSSSGNSYNEQFF | TGTGCCAGCAGCTCGAGCGGGAACTCCTACAATGAGCAGTTCTTC
- | TRBJ2-7 | TRBV18 | - | CASSPTEGVYEQYF | TGTGCCAGCTCACCGACCGAAGGGGTCTACGAGCAGTACTTC
- | TRBJ2-7 | TRBV10-3 | TRBD2 | CAISRLADFYEQYF | TGTGCCATCAGTCGACTAGCGGACTTCTACGAGCAGTACTTC
- | TRBJ2-7 | TRBV7-8 | TRBD2 | CASSLVAGDYEQYF | TGTGCCAGCAGCTTAGTAGCGGGAGATTACGAGCAGTACTTC
few | TRBJ2-7 | TRBV5-5 | - | CASRAGYEQYF | TGTGCCAGCAGGGCAGGTTACGAGCAGTACTTC
- | TRBJ2-7 | TRBV28 | TRBD1 | CASSPGTGRDEQYF | TGTGCCAGCAGTCCGGGGACAGGGAGGGACGAGCAGTACTTC
- | TRBJ2-7 | TRBV28 | - | CASRGVTGAYEQYF | TGTGCCAGCAGGGGGGTGACAGGTGCCTACGAGCAGTACTTC
- | TRBJ2-6 | TRBV19 | TRBD1 | CASSRDRSGANVLTF | TGTGCCAGTAGCAGGGACAGGTCTGGGGCCAACGTCCTGACTTTC
- | TRBJ2-1 | TRBV28 | TRBD1 | CASSWGEGQGRNEQFF | TGTGCCAGCAGCTGGGGAGAGGGACAGGGCCGGAATGAGCAGTTCTTC
- | TRBJ2-3 | TRBV19 | TRBD2 | CASSMWTSEPGGTDTQYF | TGTGCCAGTAGTATGTGGACTAGCGAACCTGGGGGCACAGATACGCAGTATTTT
- | TRBJ2-7 | TRBV5-4 | - | CASSLNTVSYEQYF | TGTGCCAGCAGCTTGAATACTGTCTCCTACGAGCAGTACTTC
once | TRBJ2-5 | TRBV5-1 | TRBD2 | CASSLAGLTGGETQYF | TGCGCCAGCAGCTTGGCGGGCCTCACGGGGGGAGAGACCCAGTACTTC
- | TRBJ2-5 | TRBV2 | - | CASSGANRQETQYF | TGTGCCAGCAGTGGGGCTAACCGTCAAGAGACCCAGTACTTC
- | TRBJ2-3 | TRBV5-1 | - | CASSGGLSTDTQYF | TGCGCCAGCAGCGGAGGTCTTAGCACAGATACGCAGTATTTT
- | TRBJ2-3 | TRBV7-3 | - | CASSPGGDSQGRTQYF | TGTGCCAGCAGCCCGGGGGGGGACAGTCAGGGGAGGACGCAGTATTTT
- | TRBJ2-5 | TRBV2 | - | CASSDDAPGTQYF | TGTGCCAGCAGTGACGACGCTCCGGGGACCCAGTACTTC
- | TRBJ1-6 | TRBV7-9 | - | CASSFGGDNSPLHF | TGTGCCAGCAGCTTCGGGGGGGATAATTCACCCCTCCACTTT